The subject of this entry is one T cell receptor (beta chain). Its antigen is not known. The data were obtained in a study of cytotoxic CD8 clonotypes in ibrutinib-treated CLL. Turning to the study itself: Per sample, productive templates averaged approximately 250,000 and productive rearrangements averaged 94,082.

The sequencing depth, 1 in 200,000 to 1 in 1 million T cells, was the target. The data were produced by immunoSEQ multiplex PCR, yet TCRdb's version contains in-frame clones alone and is incomplete. The data contain roughly 250,000 clones, under 80% of them singletons. Whole-study findings and limits: There were few public clonotypes, and on treatment they contracted or stayed stable. Clonality rose at ibrutinib response and fell back toward baseline at progression.

The TCR sequence derives from a human donor with chronic lymphocytic leukemia. The specimen was PBMCs, collected after 24 months of ibrutinib treatment.

The CDR3 DNA reads TGTGCCAGCAGTTTTCTGGCGGGACGTTCAGATACGCAGTATTTT. As protein: CASSFLAGRSDTQYF. V and J are TRBV28 and TRBJ2-3, with a possible D match to TRBD2 (6 bases). In germline, CDR1 is MDHEN, CDR2 SYDVKM. Trimming removed 3 bases at V and 4 bases at J, with 14 bases between. The CDR3 sequence is 15 residues long. Filled out from reference TRBV28 and TRBJ2-3, the complete variable domain reads DVKVTQSSRYLVKRTGEKVFLECVQDMDHENMFWYRQDPGLGLRLIYFSYDVKMKEKGDIPEGYSVSREKKERFSLILESASTNQTSMYLCASSFLAGRSDTQYFGPGTRLTVL.